This T cell receptor (beta chain) was retrieved from a study of cytomegalovirus exposure and HLA in healthy donors. At the level of the study: Early released data had 80 million or so unique TCRs, all coming from HLA-typed donors.

Donors likely had unrecorded immune exposures despite being nominally healthy when sampled. Regarding this clone: Its cognate antigen is unknown.

Broader study findings: Overall, roughly 170 TCR beta chains were annotated as cytomegalovirus-associated.

PCR employed 60 Vbeta and 13 Jbeta primers. TCRdb's copy holds only in-frame clones and misses some; the assay was immunoSEQ multiplex PCR. This sample has some 200,000 clones, with approximately 70% found just once. Looked up from germline, CDR1 is SGHVS and CDR2 is FNYEAQ. The CDR3 extends over 14 amino acids. V was clipped by 4 bases and J by 5 bases; unmatched bases: 5. J is TRBJ2-7 and V is TRBV7-6, with 10 bases matching TRBD2. The material sequenced was PBMCs. The clonotype comes from a man in his forties or fifties in good health and CMV-seropositive. The CDR3 region is CASSSERGGHEQYF. For the CDR3, the DNA is TGTGCCAGCAGCTCCGAGCGGGGGGGCCACGAGCAGTACTTC.